Many counts were recorded for the clone carrying this T cell receptor beta chain. Its antigen is as yet unknown. Investigators excluded patients with uncontrolled infection, other autoimmune disease, pregnancy or lactation. V was trimmed by 3 bases and J by 10 bases, leaving 18 bases between them. The CDR3 totals 13 residues. Per germline, CDR1 DFQATT and CDR2 SNEGSKA (reference sequence). This record belongs to a study of T cells in Graves' hyperthyroidism and ophthalmopathy. Study observations and caveats: Model output signaled ophthalmopathy a median roughly six months ahead of onset. Most clonotypes that expanded in the thyroid above 0.001 also showed up in blood.

Researchers took RNA transcripts and amplified the TCR beta CDR3 regions from them. Carried out on the TCR CDR3, a first-round RT-PCR used the HTBI primer set. TCRdb independently ran MiXCR on the multiplex PCR reads; one entry per CDR3 protein. The sample contains fewer than 300,000 distinct CDR3 sequences, 20% to 25% of which appear only once. The chain employs TRBV20-1 and TRBJ1-2; D might be TRBD1 (5 bases). The receptor's source is a man aged 35 to 55 with Graves' hyperthyroidism that later progressed to Graves' ophthalmopathy. Sequencing was performed on blood. CDR3 amino acids: CSARSGTRWDYTF. For the CDR3, the DNA is TGCAGTGCTAGGAGCGGGACTCGTTGGGACTACACCTTC.